The 21 T cell receptor beta chains reported below all come from one sample, sequenced in a study of PD-L1 blockade in urothelial cancer. Data came from immunoSEQ multiplex PCR; TCRdb stores just in-frame clones and leaves some out. The repertoire has about 49,000 clones, roughly 85% of them found once; the top ten carry 7.5% to 8.5%. This material consisted of PBMCs, taken around atezolizumab (anti-PD-L1) treatment. The receptors stem from a man in his sixties with urothelial cancer.

V gene TRBV18 combines with J gene TRBJ2-3, with 7 bases lining up with TRBD2. The CDR3 runs 14 residues. V gave up 4 bases and J gave up 6 bases; unmatched junction bases: 7. Germline V gene data show CDR1 as KGHSH and CDR2 as LQKENI. The CDR3 DNA sequence: TGTGCCAGCTCACTCGGCGGGGGAGGTGATACGCAGTATTTT. Translation: CASSLGGGGDTQYF.

This rearrangement joins TRBV7-2 to TRBJ2-2, with 10 bases fitting TRBD2. The germline CDR1 and CDR2 sequences are SGHTA and FQGNSA. The CDR3 spans 15 residues. The V and J ends lost 3 bases and 5 bases, in that order; junction bases with no gene match: 3. CDR3 residues: CASSLLAGETGELFF. The CDR3 DNA reads as TGTGCCAGCAGCTTGCTAGCGGGGGAGACCGGGGAGCTGTTTTTT. The full variable domain, in which reference TRBV7-2 and TRBJ2-2 provide the parts outside the CDR3, is GAGVSQSPSNKVTEKGKDVELRCDPISGHTALYWYRQSLGQGLEFLIYFQGNSAPDKSGLPSDRFSAERTGGSVSTLTIQRTQQEDSAVYLCASSLLAGETGELFFGEGSRLTVL.

The V call is TRBV9, the J call TRBJ2-3; tentatively, D is TRBD1 (6 bases). CDR3 length: 14 amino acids. The V gene lost 3 bases and the J gene lost 10 bases, with 18 bases spanning the gap. Germline V gene sequence: CDR1 SGDLS, CDR2 YYNGEE. The CDR3 loop is CASSARPQGTAQYF. In nucleotides, the CDR3 is TGTGCCAGCAGCGCCCGCCCACAGGGTACGGCGCAGTATTTT.

This clone was detected once. The V gene is TRBV5-1, the J gene TRBJ1-5; 7 bases are shared with TRBD1. Losses at the gene ends were 4 bases for V and 3 bases for J; bases not matched to a gene: 4. The CDR3 loop spans 14 amino acids. CDR1 and CDR2 (germline): SGHRS, YFSETQ. The CDR3: CASSPQGDNQPQHF. The CDR3 nucleotides are TGCGCCAGCAGCCCTCAGGGGGACAATCAGCCCCAGCATTTT.

CDR3 region: CASKSDSGVYNEQFF. For the CDR3, the DNA is TGTGCCAGTAAGTCGGACAGTGGGGTCTACAATGAGCAGTTCTTC. The chain carries TRBV19 and TRBJ2-1, with a tentative D call TRBD1 (6 bases). Germline CDR1 LNHDA, CDR2 SQIVND (reference sequence). Deletions cut 7 bases from V and 3 bases from J, with 16 bases between. This CDR3 comprises 15 residues.

V gene TRBV2 combines with J gene TRBJ2-3; D perhaps matches TRBD1 (5 bases). Trimming stripped 6 bases from V and 2 bases from J, with 9 bases between. In germline, CDR1 is SNHLY, CDR2 FYNNEI. This CDR3 region has 13 residues. CDR3 sequence (DNA): TGTGCCAGCAGCCAGGGTTACACAGATACGCAGTATTTT. It specifies CASSQGYTDTQYF.

The count of this clone is one. This sequence joins TRBV29-1 and TRBJ2-1; no clear D. This CDR3 has 16 amino acids. The germline CDR1 and CDR2 sequences are SQVTM and ANQGSEA. Trimming took off 4 bases at V and 0 bases at J, with 16 bases between the two ends. The CDR3, as DNA: TGCAGCGTTGTCGGCGGTCAACTAAGCTCCTACAATGAGCAGTTCTTC. Residues: CSVVGGQLSSYNEQFF.

V is TRBV9 and J is TRBJ2-3; 14 bases line up with TRBD2. Trimming removed 9 bases from V and 6 bases from J; junction bases left unmatched: 9. The CDR3 covers 15 residues. The germline CDR1 and CDR2 sequences are SGDLS and YYNGEE. CDR3 in amino acids: CATSGTSGGGDTQYF. The CDR3 nucleotides are TGTGCCACCTCTGGGACTAGCGGGGGAGGGGATACGCAGTATTTT.

The rearrangement uses TRBV5-6 and TRBJ1-2; D uncertain. Germline-derived CDR1 and CDR2 are SGHDT and YYEEEE. The V end lost 3 bases, the J end lost 5 bases, and 5 bases lay between the germline ends. The CDR3 spans 11 residues. CDR3 coding DNA: TGTGCCAGCAGCTCCGGGTATGGCTACACCTTC. This encodes CASSSGYGYTF.

The chain links TRBV11-2 to TRBJ1-2, with D unclear. This CDR3 is built from 14 residues. V gave up 1 base and J gave up 0 bases, with 6 bases separating them. Germline V gene data show CDR1 as SGHAT and CDR2 as FQNNGV. In nucleotides, the CDR3 is TGTGCCAGCAGCTTAGCCTCAGCTAACTATGGCTACACCTTC. Its translation is CASSLASANYGYTF. Together with reference TRBV11-2 and TRBJ1-2, the CDR3 gives the full variable domain: EAGVAQSPRYKIIEKRQSVAFWCNPISGHATLYWYQQILGQGPKLLIQFQNNGVVDDSQLPKDRFSAERLKGVDSTLKIQPAKLEDSAVYLCASSLASANYGYTFGSGTRLTVV.

The V call is TRBV5-4, the J call TRBJ1-1; no clear D. This CDR3 has 11 amino acids. Trimming shortened V by 4 bases and J by 6 bases, and 7 bases separated the two germline ends. Germline values: CDR1 SGHNT, CDR2 YYREEE (reference sequence). Written as DNA, the CDR3 is TGTGCCAGCAGCCTGTTGTCTGAAGCTTTCTTT. This translates into CASSLLSEAFF.

The CDR3 DNA reads as TGTGCCAGCAGTTTGTTTTCTAGGGGGTTTGACACTGAAGCTTTCTTT. Its translation: CASSLFSRGFDTEAFF. The chain employs TRBV27 and TRBJ1-1; tentatively, D is TRBD1 (6 bases). CDR3 length equals 16 residues. The V gene lost 3 bases and the J gene lost 3 bases, with 17 bases spanning the gap. Germline V lookup: CDR1 MNHEY, CDR2 SMNVEV (reference sequence).

The chain joins TRBV27 to TRBJ2-2, with 9 positions matching TRBD1. In germline, CDR1 is MNHEY, CDR2 SMNVEV (reference sequence). This CDR3 spans 13 amino acids. Unmatched junction bases numbered 5, after V lost 8 bases and J lost 7 bases. Here the CDR3 DNA reads TGTGCCAGCGGACAGGGGTTGGGCGGGGAGCTGTTTTTT. Its translation is CASGQGLGGELFF.

This chain connects TRBV10-2 to TRBJ2-1; the match to TRBD1 covers 7 bases. V trimming: 3 bases; J trimming: 2 bases; junction bases outside the gene matches: 7. The CDR3 is 16 residues long. Germline V gene lookup returns CDR1 WSHSY and CDR2 SAAADI. CDR3 sequence: CASSDLGTGAYNEQFF. In nucleotides, the CDR3 is TGCGCCAGCAGTGATTTGGGTACAGGGGCCTACAATGAGCAGTTCTTC.

Note on this clone: The DNA is omitted, as the CDR3 cannot be located on it reliably, and the CDR3 follows TCRdb's listing. The V and J genes are TRBV21-1 and TRBJ1-5; TRBD1 was called by the table and not checked on the DNA. TRBV21-1 is annotated as a pseudogene. Inclusive of both ends, the CDR3 amounts to 19 amino acids. The CDR3 is CASRRGGQGVGEGNQPQHF.

The chain combines TRBV19 with TRBJ2-7; TRBD1 agrees at 12 bases. V was clipped by 2 bases and J by 4 bases; unmatched bases: 3. CDR1 is LNHDA and CDR2 is SQIVND in the germline V gene (reference sequence). CDR3 size: 15 residues. CDR3 protein: CASSIRGQGAYEQYF. The CDR3 coding sequence is TGTGCCAGTAGTATAAGGGGACAGGGGGCATACGAGCAGTACTTC.

The chain employs TRBV11-3 and TRBJ1-1; tentative D call: TRBD1 (5 bases). Per germline, CDR1 SGHNT and CDR2 YENEEA. The length of the CDR3 is 17 residues. V was clipped by 5 bases and J by 0 bases, with 19 bases between them. CDR3 bases: TGTGCCAGCAGCCCCCGGGGAGGGGACCTCATGAACACTGAAGCTTTCTTT. Its protein is CASSPRGGDLMNTEAFF.

This chain joins TRBV6-1 and TRBJ1-5, with TRBD1 identical over 7 bases. Per germline, CDR1 MNHNS and CDR2 SASEGT. This CDR3 is built from 14 residues. The V segment lost 2 bases and the J segment 5 bases; nucleotides outside the gene matches: 3. The CDR3 region is CASSESRGDQPQHF. In DNA form, the CDR3 reads TGTGCCAGCAGTGAAAGCAGGGGGGATCAGCCCCAGCATTTT.

V and J are TRBV11-2 and TRBJ1-2; D is unresolved. CDR1 is SGHAT, CDR2 FQNNGV, per germline. CDR3 length: 15 amino acids. Between the trimmed V and J ends, which lost 4 bases and 8 bases, there was a span of 20 bases. The CDR3 protein is CASSSYPPGNYGYTF. The CDR3 nucleotides are TGTGCCAGCAGCTCCTACCCCCCAGGCAATTACGGCTACACCTTC.

V gene TRBV5-1 combines with J gene TRBJ2-1, with a possible D match to TRBD1 (5 bases). The CDR3 runs to 16 residues. The V end was cut by 0 bases, the J end by 1 base, with 11 bases between. The germline V gene encodes CDR1 SGHRS and CDR2 YFSETQ. In nucleotides, the CDR3 is TGCGCCAGCAGCTTGGGAATCCAGGGATCCTACAATGAGCAGTTCTTC. Amino acids: CASSLGIQGSYNEQFF. Full variable domain (outside the CDR3, taken from reference TRBV5-1 and TRBJ2-1): KAGVTQTPRYLIKTRGQQVTLSCSPISGHRSVSWYQQTPGQGLQFLFEYFSETQRNKGNFPGRFSGRQFSNSRSEMNVSTLELGDSALYLCASSLGIQGSYNEQFFGPGTRLTVL.

DNA for the CDR3: TGTGCCAGCAGTGTAAGGGGGGGCAGCAACTATGGCTACACCTTC. Protein product: CASSVRGGSNYGYTF. This rearrangement joins TRBV28 to TRBJ1-2, with a possible D match to TRBD1 (6 bases). This CDR3 contains 15 residues. The germline V and J ends were trimmed by 5 bases and 2 bases, with 15 bases remaining between them. Per germline, CDR1 MDHEN and CDR2 SYDVKM.